These 32 T cell receptor beta chains were all obtained from the same sample, sequenced in a study of cytomegalovirus exposure and HLA in healthy donors. The study ran its PCR with 60 Vbeta and 13 Jbeta primers. Some clones are missing from TCRdb's copy, which holds only in-frame ones; the method was immunoSEQ multiplex PCR. The table shows approximately 150,000 clones, with around 76% occurring only once. Source material: PBMCs. The receptors here all came from a middle-aged man in good health and CMV-seronegative.

V usage is TRBV10-3 and J usage is TRBJ2-7; 7 bases agree with TRBD2. Germline assignment: CDR1 ENHRY and CDR2 SYGVKD. The CDR3 is 16 amino acids. Germline trimming cut 10 bases from V and 2 bases from J; bases unmatched to any gene: 17. The CDR3 reads CATLPSGGSDPYEQYF. CDR3 in DNA: TGTGCCACCCTCCCGTCGGGGGGTAGCGATCCCTACGAGCAGTACTTC.

The rearrangement links TRBV7-2 to TRBJ1-2; D might be TRBD1 (6 bases). Germline loops: CDR1 SGHTA, CDR2 FQGNSA. This CDR3 is built from 14 residues. V was trimmed by 5 bases and J by 4 bases, leaving 14 bases between them. The CDR3 protein is CASSVGQPGYGYTF. The DNA of the CDR3 is TGTGCCAGCAGCGTCGGACAGCCCGGCTATGGCTACACCTTC.

The chain carries TRBV1 and TRBJ2-2; TRBD2, the table's D call, was not compared with the DNA. TRBV1 is listed as a pseudogene. The CDR3 length is 17 residues. CDR3 amino acids: CTSSQTLSSKLVGELFF. CDR3 nucleotides: TGCACCAGCAGCCAAACTTTATCGTCCAAGTTGGTCGGGGAGCTGTTTTTT.

The chain is built from TRBV7-6 and TRBJ2-2; 8 nucleotides align to TRBD2. Per the germline V gene, CDR1 is SGHVS and CDR2 is FNYEAQ. CDR3 length: 15 residues. After removal of 3 bases from V and 6 bases from J, the junction contained 6 bases not matched to a gene. The CDR3 spells CASSFLGLGAGELFF. Written as DNA, the CDR3 is TGTGCCAGCAGCTTCCTGGGACTAGGCGCCGGGGAGCTGTTTTTT.

The V gene is TRBV5-1, the J gene TRBJ2-1, with 7 bases fitting TRBD1. V lost 7 bases, J lost 6 bases, and 16 bases stayed unmatched. Looked up from germline, CDR1 is SGHRS and CDR2 is YFSETQ. The CDR3 runs to 16 residues. The CDR3 DNA is TGCGCCAGCCACTACGATATGAGGGCAGGGGGCAATGAGCAGTTCTTC. It encodes CASHYDMRAGGNEQFF. Full variable domain (remainder filled in from reference TRBV5-1 and TRBJ2-1): KAGVTQTPRYLIKTRGQQVTLSCSPISGHRSVSWYQQTPGQGLQFLFEYFSETQRNKGNFPGRFSGRQFSNSRSEMNVSTLELGDSALYLCASHYDMRAGGNEQFFGPGTRLTVL.

This chain connects TRBV11-3 to TRBJ2-5; a possible D gene is TRBD2 (6 bases). V lost 3 bases, J lost 4 bases, and 15 bases lay in between. The CDR3 loop spans 15 amino acids. Germline V gene sequence: CDR1 SGHNT, CDR2 YENEEA. CDR3 amino acids: CASSFGSGAPETQYF. For the CDR3, the DNA is TGTGCCAGCAGCTTTGGGTCGGGAGCCCCAGAGACCCAGTACTTC.

In its sample, this clone was seen a few times. This chain links TRBV2 with TRBJ1-4; 11 bases are a match to TRBD1. Trimming at V came to 10 bases and at J to 10 bases, leaving 5 bases not matched to a gene. CDR1 is SNHLY, CDR2 FYNNEI, per germline. The CDR3 spans 12 residues. CDR3 nucleotides: TGTGCCACCACCGGGACAGGGGGAAAACTGTTTTTT. It specifies CATTGTGGKLFF.

There are a few counts of this clone. The chain combines TRBV2 with TRBJ2-5, with D maybe TRBD2 (6 bases). Germline assignment: CDR1 SNHLY and CDR2 FYNNEI. The length of the CDR3 is 16 residues. V dropped 5 bases and J dropped 1 base, with 17 bases sitting between them. DNA for the CDR3: TGTGCCAGCAGTCCCACCTACCGGGACTTCCAAGAGACCCAGTACTTC. Encoded protein: CASSPTYRDFQETQYF.

The rearrangement links TRBV11-2 to TRBJ1-2; D ambiguous. With 0 bases removed from V and 8 bases from J, the gap between germline ends came to 7 bases. The CDR3 runs to 12 residues. CDR1 and CDR2 from the germline V gene are SGHAT and FQNNGV. CDR3 in DNA: TGTGCCAGCAGCTTAGATATGAGAGGCTACACCTTC. This gives the protein CASSLDMRGYTF. Variable domain in full (rest from reference TRBV11-2 and TRBJ1-2): EAGVAQSPRYKIIEKRQSVAFWCNPISGHATLYWYQQILGQGPKLLIQFQNNGVVDDSQLPKDRFSAERLKGVDSTLKIQPAKLEDSAVYLCASSLDMRGYTFGSGTRLTVV.

The gene calls are TRBV4-1 and TRBJ2-7; 9 nucleotides agree with TRBD1. This CDR3 has 16 residues. Looked up from germline, CDR1 is MGHRA and CDR2 is YSYEKL. With V trimmed by 4 bases and J by 5 bases, 12 bases remained unmatched. CDR3 protein: CASSRQTGTGSDEQYF. DNA for the CDR3: TGCGCCAGCAGCCGACAAACCGGGACAGGGAGTGACGAGCAGTACTTC.

The chain carries TRBV19 and TRBJ1-2, with TRBD1 identical over 10 bases. This CDR3 is 16 amino acids long. Germline assignment: CDR1 LNHDA and CDR2 SQIVND (reference sequence). The V gene end was trimmed by 3 bases and the J gene end by 4 bases; junction bases not matched to a gene: 8. CDR3 bases: TGTGCCAGTAGTATGGTACGGGACAGGGGATTCTATGGCTACACCTTC. Protein product: CASSMVRDRGFYGYTF.

The rearrangement uses TRBV5-6 and TRBJ2-2; 8 bases line up with TRBD1. The V and J ends lost 0 bases and 4 bases, in that order; junction bases with no gene match: 5. Germline lookup yields CDR1 SGHDT and CDR2 YYEEEE. The CDR3 extends over 16 amino acids. CDR3 residues: CASSLAGTGFTGELFF. The CDR3, as DNA: TGTGCCAGCAGCTTGGCGGGGACAGGATTCACCGGGGAGCTGTTTTTT. The full variable domain, its missing parts supplied by reference TRBV5-6 and TRBJ2-2, is DAGVTQSPTHLIKTRGQQVTLRCSPKSGHDTVSWYQQALGQGPQFIFQYYEEEERQRGNFPDRFSGHQFPNYSSELNVNALLLGDSALYLCASSLAGTGFTGELFFGEGSRLTVL.

As regards this clone: At one of its ends the junction is not consistent with the germline gene, which may arise from a read error. This sequence joins TRBV15 and TRBJ2-4; 8 bases are a match to TRBD2. This CDR3 comprises 16 residues. CDR1 and CDR2 (germline): LNHNV, YYDKDF (reference sequence). The CDR3 loop is CATSIGGALTKNSQYF. CDR3 coding DNA: TGTGCCACCAGCATCGGGGGGGCGCTTACCAAAAACAGTCAGTACTTC. The full variable domain, in which reference TRBV15 and TRBJ2-4 provide the parts outside the CDR3, is DAMVIQNPRYQVTQFGKPVTLSCSQTLNHNVMYWYQQKSSQAPKLLFHYYDKDFNNEADTPDNFQSRRPNTSFCFLDIRSPGLGDTAMYLCATSIGGALTKNSQYFGAGTRLSVL.

This sequence joins TRBV27 and TRBJ1-5; no clear D gene. The CDR3 is 14 amino acids. The ends were cut back, 4 bases at V and 0 bases at J, with 7 bases in the middle. Germline V gene data show CDR1 as MNHEY and CDR2 as SMNVEV (reference sequence). CDR3: CASSSRYSNQPQHF. CDR3 in DNA: TGTGCCAGCAGTTCCCGCTATAGCAATCAGCCCCAGCATTTT.

The J gene is TRBJ2-1, the V gene TRBV15; TRBD2 agrees at 11 bases. The CDR3 runs to 17 residues. Trimming cost V 2 bases and J 6 bases; bases outside gene matches: 9. The germline V gene has CDR1 LNHNV and CDR2 YYDKDF (reference sequence). DNA of the CDR3: TGTGCCACCAGCAGACCGGGACTAGCGGACCCGGTCAATGAGCAGTTCTTC. It yields the protein CATSRPGLADPVNEQFF.

To note about this clone: One end of the junction is discordant with germline, which a read error may explain. The CDR3 DNA sequence: TGTGCCAGCAGTGAGGGATTTTCTGGGGCCAACGGCCTGACTTTC. Translated: CASSEGFSGANGLTF. The gene calls are TRBV2 and TRBJ2-6; D possibly corresponds to TRBD1 (5 bases). Germline V gene sequence: CDR1 SNHLY, CDR2 FYNNEI. This CDR3 region has 15 residues.

This rearrangement joins TRBV28 to TRBJ2-3; unclear D gene. Per the germline V gene, CDR1 is MDHEN and CDR2 is SYDVKM. This CDR3 has 15 residues. Trimming removed 3 bases at V and 4 bases at J, with 14 bases between. In DNA form, the CDR3 reads TGTGCCAGCAGTTTTCGCATAAACCAGGCAGATACGCAGTATTTT. Amino acid sequence: CASSFRINQADTQYF.

This chain connects TRBV18 to TRBJ2-6, with 8 bases lining up with TRBD1. This CDR3 has 18 amino acids. The ends lost 6 bases at V and 0 bases at J; junction bases unmatched: 10. The V gene's germline CDR1 is KGHSH and CDR2 LQKENI. CDR3 coding DNA: TGTGCCAGCTCGCTACAGGGGGTAAGAACCTCTGGGGCCAACGTCCTGACTTTC. The encoded protein is CASSLQGVRTSGANVLTF.

The genes are TRBV6-1 and TRBJ1-2; D gene ambiguous. The CDR3 is 13 residues long. The V gene lost 5 bases and the J gene lost 4 bases, with 11 bases spanning the gap. Germline CDR1 MNHNS, CDR2 SASEGT. The CDR3 loop is CASSSWTVYGYTF. DNA of the CDR3: TGTGCCAGCAGTTCCTGGACTGTCTATGGCTACACCTTC.

The CDR3 coding sequence is TGTGCCAGCAGCCAAGAGGGACTAGTCATGAGGGAGACCCAGTACTTC. Residues: CASSQEGLVMRETQYF. The chain uses TRBV4-2 and TRBJ2-5, with 8 bases aligning to TRBD2. J lost 5 bases, V lost 0 bases, and 8 bases had no gene match. The CDR3 consists of 16 residues. The germline gives CDR1 LGHNA, CDR2 YNFKEQ.

This chain uses TRBV29-1 with TRBJ2-5; TRBD2 matches 7 bases. V lost 7 bases and J lost 4; bases outside the gene matches: 6. The CDR3 is 12 residues long. From germline, CDR1 is SQVTM and CDR2 ANQGSEA. The CDR3 spells CSGEAGVETQYF. The CDR3 nucleotides are TGCAGCGGGGAGGCGGGAGTAGAGACCCAGTACTTC.

V and J are TRBV30 and TRBJ2-1, with 13 nucleotides matching TRBD2. The CDR3 totals 14 residues. V trimming: 1 base; J trimming: 8 bases; junction bases outside the gene matches: 2. CDR1 and CDR2 from the germline V gene are GTSNPN and SVGIG (reference sequence). DNA for the CDR3: TGTGCCTGGAGTGGACTAGCGGGAGGACATGAGCAGTTCTTC. As protein: CAWSGLAGGHEQFF.

This chain links TRBV12-5 with TRBJ2-3; 13 bases are shared with TRBD2. Germline loops: CDR1 LGHNT, CDR2 FRNRAP. J lost 3 bases, V lost 3 bases, and 3 bases had no gene match. The CDR3 sequence is 16 residues long. The CDR3 nucleotides are TGTGCTAGTGGTTTCGGACTAGCGGGAGTGACAGATACGCAGTATTTT. Translation: CASGFGLAGVTDTQYF.

The V gene is TRBV21-1, the J gene TRBJ2-7; TRBD2, the D gene given by the table, was not confirmed from the DNA. TRBV21-1 is given as a pseudogene. This CDR3 comprises 11 residues. The CDR3 sequence is CASSLEGTDHF. CDR3 in DNA: TGTGCCAGCAGCTTGGAGGGGACGGATCACTTC.

The V call is TRBV7-3, the J call TRBJ2-6, with TRBD1 identical over 9 bases. Germline assignment: CDR1 SGHTA and CDR2 FQGTGA. V lost 6 bases, J lost 0 bases, and 6 bases stayed unmatched. CDR3 length: 17 amino acids. CDR3 bases: TGTGCCAGCAGTCCGGGACAGGGACGCTCTGGGGCCAACGTCCTGACTTTC. Its protein product is CASSPGQGRSGANVLTF.

The chain employs TRBV6-5 and TRBJ2-7, with D tentatively TRBD1 (5 bases). V gave up 5 bases and J gave up 3 bases, with 14 bases separating them. CDR1 is MNHEY, CDR2 SVGAGI, per germline. The CDR3 consists of 14 residues. The CDR3 DNA reads TGTGCCAGCAGTAATCACCCTACAGGCTACGAGCAGTACGTC. As protein: CASSNHPTGYEQYV.

The gene calls are TRBV21-1 and TRBJ2-7; whether TRBD1, the table's D call, matches the DNA was not checked. TRBV21-1 is an annotated pseudogene. The CDR3 runs 14 residues. The CDR3 DNA reads as TGTGCCAGCAACTGGGGGACAGGTCCTTACGAGCAGTACGTC. It translates to CASNWGTGPYEQYV.

The chain recombines TRBV5-1 with TRBJ1-3; D call uncertain. Germline CDR1 is SGHRS and CDR2 is YFSETQ. The CDR3 is 15 residues long. V was cut by 3 bases and J by 6 bases, with 16 bases left in between. Here the CDR3 DNA reads TGCGCCAGCAGCTCCTCGGGAGTTACATCAAACACCATATATTTT. It is translated as CASSSSGVTSNTIYF.

The chain combines TRBV7-9 with TRBJ1-1, with D possibly being TRBD1 (5 bases). The CDR3 sequence is 17 residues long. V shed 2 bases and J shed 1 base, with 17 bases lying between them. Germline V gene sequence: CDR1 SEHNR, CDR2 FQNEAQ (reference sequence). The CDR3 nucleotides read TGTGCCAGCAGCTTATCGGCCGGGGGGACCCCGAACACTGAAGCTTTCTTT. As protein: CASSLSAGGTPNTEAFF.

The chain uses TRBV4-2 and TRBJ2-3, with 9 bases fitting TRBD1. The CDR3 consists of 19 residues. The germline V gene encodes CDR1 LGHNA and CDR2 YNFKEQ. V was clipped by 2 bases and J by 0 bases; unmatched bases: 12. CDR3: CASSQITGTGITSTDTQYF. The CDR3 coding sequence is TGTGCCAGCAGCCAAATTACAGGGACAGGGATTACTAGCACAGATACGCAGTATTTT.

The CDR3 region has the DNA TGCAGCGCAGGGACAGGGGGCTCCTACGAGCAGTACTTC. Amino acids: CSAGTGGSYEQYF. This sequence joins TRBV29-1 and TRBJ2-7; TRBD1 aligns across 11 bases. The CDR3 is made up of 13 amino acids. Germline lookup yields CDR1 SQVTM and CDR2 ANQGSEA. V shed 7 bases, J shed 0 bases, and the junction held 2 bases outside the gene matches.

The rearrangement joins TRBV28 to TRBJ2-7, with 12 bases that match TRBD2. Germline V gene lookup returns CDR1 MDHEN and CDR2 SYDVKM. V trimming: 6 bases; J trimming: 6 bases; junction bases outside the gene matches: 9. The CDR3 is made up of 15 amino acids. CDR3 coding DNA: TGTGCCAGCAGCCGAACTAGCGGGAGGCCCCGCGAGCAGTACTTC. Encoded protein: CASSRTSGRPREQYF.